This paragraph covers one TCR beta chain sequence. The germline gene is not matched at one end of the junction; a read error may be the cause. This record comes from a study of T-cell reconstitution after alpha-beta-depleted transplantation in children. Germline loops: CDR1 DFQATT, CDR2 SNEGSKA (reference sequence). The CDR3 covers 13 residues. As it was prepared, the TCRbeta library received unique molecular identifiers. TCRdb redid the calling of the PCR reads with MiXCR, one entry per CDR3 protein. The table records 490,000 or so distinct CDR3 sequences, roughly an eighth of them present only once.

The receptor was isolated from a human donor who donated a stem cell graft to a child with combined immunodeficiency. Here the sequenced sample was PBMCs from the stem cell graft donor, taken from the stem cell graft. The chain links TRBV20-1 to TRBJ1-2, with D unresolved. This chain's CDR3 is CSARPTANYGYAF. CDR3 DNA: TGCAGTGCTAGGCCGACCGCTAACTATGGCTACGCCTTC.